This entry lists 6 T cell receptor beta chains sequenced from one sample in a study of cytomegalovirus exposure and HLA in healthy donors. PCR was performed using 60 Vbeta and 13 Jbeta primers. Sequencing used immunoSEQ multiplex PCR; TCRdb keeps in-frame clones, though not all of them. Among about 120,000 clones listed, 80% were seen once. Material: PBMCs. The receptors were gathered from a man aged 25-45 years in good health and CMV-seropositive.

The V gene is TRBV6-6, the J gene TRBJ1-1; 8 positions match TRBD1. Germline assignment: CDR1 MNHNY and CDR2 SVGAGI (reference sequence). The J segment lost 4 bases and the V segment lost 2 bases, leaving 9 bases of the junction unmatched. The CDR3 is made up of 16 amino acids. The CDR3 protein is CASSYRQGKGGTEAFF. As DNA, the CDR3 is TGTGCCAGCAGTTACCGACAGGGGAAAGGGGGCACTGAAGCTTTCTTT.

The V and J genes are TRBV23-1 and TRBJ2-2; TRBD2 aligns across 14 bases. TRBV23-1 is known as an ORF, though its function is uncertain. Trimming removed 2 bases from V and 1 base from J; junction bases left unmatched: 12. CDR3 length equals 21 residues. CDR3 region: CASSQIYGLAGGKGNTGELFF. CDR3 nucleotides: TGCGCCAGCAGTCAAATTTATGGACTAGCGGGGGGCAAAGGGAACACCGGGGAGCTGTTTTTT.

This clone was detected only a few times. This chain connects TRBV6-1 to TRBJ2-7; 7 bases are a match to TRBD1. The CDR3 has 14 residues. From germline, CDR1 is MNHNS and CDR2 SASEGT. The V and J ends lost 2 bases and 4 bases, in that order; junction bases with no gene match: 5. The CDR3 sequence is CASSEQGVWYEQYF. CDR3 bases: TGTGCCAGCAGTGAACAGGGGGTCTGGTACGAGCAGTACTTC.

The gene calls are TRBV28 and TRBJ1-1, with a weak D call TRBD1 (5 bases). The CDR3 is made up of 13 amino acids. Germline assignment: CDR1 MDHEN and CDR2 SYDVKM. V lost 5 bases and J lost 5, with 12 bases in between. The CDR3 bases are TGTGCCAGCAGTCCAGGGCCCGGAACTGAAGCTTTCTTT. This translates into CASSPGPGTEAFF.

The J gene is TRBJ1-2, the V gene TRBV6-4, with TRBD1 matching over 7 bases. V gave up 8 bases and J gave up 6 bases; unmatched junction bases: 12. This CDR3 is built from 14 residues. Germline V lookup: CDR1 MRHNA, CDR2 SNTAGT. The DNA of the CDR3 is TGTGCCAGCGGGGGGACAGACGGAAGCCATGGCTACACCTTC. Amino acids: CASGGTDGSHGYTF.

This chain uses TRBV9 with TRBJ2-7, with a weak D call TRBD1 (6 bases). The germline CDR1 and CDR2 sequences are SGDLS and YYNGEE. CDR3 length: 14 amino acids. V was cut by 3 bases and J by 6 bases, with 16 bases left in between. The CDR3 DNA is TGTGCCAGCAGCGCCTTGGACAGCCAATCCGAGCAGTACTTC. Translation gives CASSALDSQSEQYF.